The T cell receptor (beta chain) described here comes from a study of technical replicates of blood from a few donors. Here immunoSEQ multiplex PCR was the method, and the copy in TCRdb shows in-frame clones only, minus some. The repertoire has some 17,000 clones, about 89% of them found once; the top ten carry 11%. The CDR3 has 14 amino acids. J gave up 4 bases and V 5 bases, and 7 bases lay outside the gene matches. Germline CDR1 SSHAT, CDR2 FNYEAQ (reference sequence). The chain links TRBV7-7 to TRBJ2-7; 8 bases are a match to TRBD1. This receptor was identified in a human donor in good health. Sequenced: PBMCs. CDR3 protein: CASSPGTGQYEQYF. The DNA for the CDR3 is TGTGCCAGCAGCCCCGGGACAGGACAATACGAGCAGTACTTC. Full variable domain (outside the CDR3, taken from reference TRBV7-7 and TRBJ2-7): GAGVSQSPRYKVTKRGQDVTLRCDPISSHATLYWYQQALGQGPEFLTYFNYEAQPDKSGLPSDRFSAERPEGSISTLTIQRTEQRDSAMYRCASSPGTGQYEQYFGPGTRLTVT.